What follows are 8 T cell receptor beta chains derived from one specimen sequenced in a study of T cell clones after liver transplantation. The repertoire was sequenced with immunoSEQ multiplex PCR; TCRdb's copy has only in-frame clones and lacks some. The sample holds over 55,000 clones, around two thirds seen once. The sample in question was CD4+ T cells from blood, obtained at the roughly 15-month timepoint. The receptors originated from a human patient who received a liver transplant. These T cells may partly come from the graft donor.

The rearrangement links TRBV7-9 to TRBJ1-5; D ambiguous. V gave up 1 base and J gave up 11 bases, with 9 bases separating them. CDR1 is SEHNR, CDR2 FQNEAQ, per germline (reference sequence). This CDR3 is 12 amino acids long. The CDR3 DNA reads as TGTGCCAGCAGCTTAGACCAATCAGCCCAGCATTTT. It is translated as CASSLDQSAQHF.

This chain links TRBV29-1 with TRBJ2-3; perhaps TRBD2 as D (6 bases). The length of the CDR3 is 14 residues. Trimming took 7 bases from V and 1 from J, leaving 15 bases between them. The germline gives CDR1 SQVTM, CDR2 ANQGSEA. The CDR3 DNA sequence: TGCAGCGCCGATAGCGGAGTCCGCACAGATACGCAGTATTTT. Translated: CSADSGVRTDTQYF.

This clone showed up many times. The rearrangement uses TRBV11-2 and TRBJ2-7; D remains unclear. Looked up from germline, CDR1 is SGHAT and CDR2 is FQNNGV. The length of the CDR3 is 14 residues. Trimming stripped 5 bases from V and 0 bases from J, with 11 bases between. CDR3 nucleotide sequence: TGTGCCAGCAGCCCCGGTTTCAGCTCCTACGAGCAGTACTTC. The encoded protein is CASSPGFSSYEQYF.

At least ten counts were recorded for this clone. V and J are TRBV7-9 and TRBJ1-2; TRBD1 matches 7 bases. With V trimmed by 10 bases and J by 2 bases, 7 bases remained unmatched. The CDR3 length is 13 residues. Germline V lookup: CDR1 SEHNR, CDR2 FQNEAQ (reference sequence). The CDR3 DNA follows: TGTGCCATTCACCCGGGACAGAACTATGGCTACACCTTC. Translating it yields CAIHPGQNYGYTF.

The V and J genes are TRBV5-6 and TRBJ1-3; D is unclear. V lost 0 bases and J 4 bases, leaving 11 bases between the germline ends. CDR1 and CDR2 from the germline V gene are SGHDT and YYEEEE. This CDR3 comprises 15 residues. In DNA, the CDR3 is TGTGCCAGCAGCTTGGCTTCGATGGCAGGAAACACCATATATTTT. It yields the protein CASSLASMAGNTIYF. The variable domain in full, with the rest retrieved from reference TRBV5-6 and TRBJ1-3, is DAGVTQSPTHLIKTRGQQVTLRCSPKSGHDTVSWYQQALGQGPQFIFQYYEEEERQRGNFPDRFSGHQFPNYSSELNVNALLLGDSALYLCASSLASMAGNTIYFGEGSWLTVV.

CDR3 bases: TGCGCCAGCAGCGCCGGAGTGGAGGCGCGTTACAATGAGCAGTTCTTC. This sequence encodes CASSAGVEARYNEQFF. V gene TRBV4-1 combines with J gene TRBJ2-1; D is perhaps TRBD2 (5 bases). The germline V and J ends were trimmed by 5 bases and 4 bases, with 18 bases remaining between them. The CDR3 runs 16 residues. CDR1 and CDR2 (germline): MGHRA, YSYEKL.

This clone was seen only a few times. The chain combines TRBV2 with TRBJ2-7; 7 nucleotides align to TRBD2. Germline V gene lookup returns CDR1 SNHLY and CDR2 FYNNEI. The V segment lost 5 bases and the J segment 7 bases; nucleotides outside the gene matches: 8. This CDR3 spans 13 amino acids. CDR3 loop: CASSQRTSAEQYV. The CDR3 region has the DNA TGTGCCAGCAGTCAACGCACTAGCGCGGAGCAGTACGTC.

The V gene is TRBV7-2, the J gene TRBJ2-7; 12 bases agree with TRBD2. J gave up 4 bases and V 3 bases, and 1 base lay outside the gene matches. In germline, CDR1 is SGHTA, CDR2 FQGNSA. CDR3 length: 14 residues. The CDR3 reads CASSFLAGGYEQYF. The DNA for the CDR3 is TGTGCCAGCAGCTTCCTAGCGGGGGGGTACGAGCAGTACTTC.